Listed below are T cell receptor beta chains from one sample, sequenced in a study of blood T cell repertoires in COVID-19. Sequenced by immunoSEQ multiplex PCR; TCRdb stores in-frame clones only, minus some. Of 310,000 or so clones in the sample, roughly 89% were seen once. Sequencing was done on a sample of PBMCs or T cells enriched from blood (not recorded which). The receptors were gathered from a woman in her 40s who had recovered from COVID-19. Each CDR3 is given with its conserved first and last residue. D genes are given only for firm matches. Some rows mark clone size as missing; the rest say once, few, many or name a class of expanded clone.

J	size	D	V	CDR3	DNA
TRBJ2-7	NA	TRBD1	TRBV7-2	CASSTLGQGLEQYF	TGTGCCAGCAGCACATTGGGACAGGGGCTCGAGCAGTACTTC
TRBJ1-2	NA	TRBD1	TRBV7-9	CASSLADRPYYGYTF	TGTGCCAGCAGCTTAGCGGACAGGCCCTACTATGGCTACACCTTC
TRBJ1-2	NA	TRBD1	TRBV5-1	CASSVTGDYGYTF	TGCGCCAGCAGCGTAACAGGGGATTATGGCTACACCTTC
TRBJ2-1	NA	TRBD1	TRBV5-6	CASSYRTGDSRYNEQFF	TGTGCCAGCAGCTATAGGACAGGGGACTCTCGCTACAATGAGCAGTTCTTC
TRBJ2-3	once	TRBD1	TRBV7-3	CASSLGTGAWDTQYF	TGTGCCAGCAGCTTAGGGACAGGGGCGTGGGATACGCAGTATTTT
TRBJ1-4	NA	NA	TRBV2	CASRWDIMNEKLFF	TGTGCCAGCAGATGGGACATAATGAATGAAAAACTGTTTTTT
TRBJ1-2	NA	TRBD1	TRBV5-1	CASSYRGGYTF	TGCGCCAGCAGCTACAGGGGTGGCTACACCTTC
TRBJ2-1	once	NA	TRBV7-9	CASSSGEGVDEQFF	TGTGCCAGCAGCTCCGGAGAGGGGGTTGATGAGCAGTTCTTC
TRBJ2-7	NA	TRBD2	TRBV5-1	CASSFAQGLAGGPYEQYF	TGCGCCAGCAGCTTTGCACAGGGGTTAGCGGGAGGGCCCTACGAGCAGTACTTC
TRBJ1-5	NA	NA	TRBV19	CASTPPGSSNQPQHF	TGTGCCAGTACCCCTCCCGGGTCCTCCAATCAGCCCCAGCATTTT
TRBJ2-3	NA	TRBD2	TRBV18	CASSAEPGLATDTQYF	TGTGCCAGCTCAGCAGAACCGGGACTAGCAACAGATACGCAGTATTTT
TRBJ1-2	NA	NA	TRBV6-2/TRBV6-3	CASSRTVNYGYTF	TGTGCCAGCAGTAGAACAGTTAACTATGGCTACACCTTC
TRBJ2-7	once	TRBD1	TRBV25-1	CASSRTGGSYEQYF	TGTGCCAGCAGTCGGACAGGGGGCTCCTACGAGCAGTACTTC
TRBJ1-3	once	NA	TRBV9	CASSVGLNSGNTIYF	TGTGCCAGCAGCGTGGGACTGAACTCTGGAAACACCATATATTTT
TRBJ1-1	NA	NA	TRBV7-8	CASSFRVSVAEAFF	TGTGCCAGCAGCTTCAGGGTTTCCGTTGCTGAAGCTTTCTTT
TRBJ1-3	NA	NA	TRBV5-5	CASSPWTISSGNTIYF	TGTGCCAGCAGCCCCTGGACTATATCCTCTGGAAACACCATATATTTT
TRBJ2-2	once	TRBD1	TRBV11-2	CASSTPGGVSGTGELFF	TGTGCCAGCAGCACCCCAGGGGGCGTTAGCGGAACCGGGGAGCTGTTTTTT
TRBJ1-2	NA	NA	TRBV4-1	CASSQGQGYGYTF	TGCGCCAGCAGCCAAGGGCAGGGCTATGGCTACACCTTC
TRBJ2-1	once	NA	TRBV5-1	CASRWSSNEQFF	TGCGCCAGCAGGTGGAGCAGCAATGAGCAGTTCTTC